This TCR beta chain stems from a study of blood T cells in healthy people across ages. The count of this clonotype is one. The CDR3 is 13 amino acids. Germline CDR1 is SGHVS and CDR2 is FQNEAQ. The V end lost 5 bases, the J end lost 9 bases, and 17 bases lay between the germline ends. Using a J-beta primer mix together with a sample-barcoded 5' primer, a second PCR was run for about 7 to 12 cycles. A tag from a template-switch adaptor with 12 random nucleotides marked each cDNA molecule. TCRdb re-derived calls from the 5' RACE reads in MiXCR, one entry per CDR3 protein. This table holds over 600,000 distinct CDR3 sequences, 35% to 60% found once.

This TCR derives from a man older than 75 in good health. Input material: blood. The rearrangement links TRBV7-8 to TRBJ2-7; no clear D. The CDR3 DNA follows: TGTGCCAGCAGCCCCTCCCCGGAGCTAGTGCAGTACTTC. It specifies CASSPSPELVQYF.